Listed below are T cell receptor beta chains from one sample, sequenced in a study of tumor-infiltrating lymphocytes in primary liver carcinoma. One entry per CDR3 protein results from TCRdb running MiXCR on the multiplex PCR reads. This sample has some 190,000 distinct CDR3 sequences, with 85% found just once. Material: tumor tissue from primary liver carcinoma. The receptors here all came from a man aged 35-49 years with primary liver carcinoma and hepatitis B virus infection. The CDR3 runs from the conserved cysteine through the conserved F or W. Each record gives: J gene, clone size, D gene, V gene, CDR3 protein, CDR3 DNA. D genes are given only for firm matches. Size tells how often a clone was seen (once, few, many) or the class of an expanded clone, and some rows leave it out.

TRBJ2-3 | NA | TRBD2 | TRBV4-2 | CASSPTSTSSGMYTDTRYF | TGTGCCAGCAGCCCGACCTCTACCTCTAGCGGGATGTACACAGATACGCGGTATTTT
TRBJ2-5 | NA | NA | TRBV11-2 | CASSPRLAPGVTQYF | TGTGCCAGCAGTCCCCGGTTAGCCCCAGGGGTGACCCAGTATTTC
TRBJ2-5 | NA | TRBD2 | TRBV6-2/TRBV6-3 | CTSSEWTSGRTEITQYF | TGTACCAGCAGCGAATGGACTAGCGGGAGGACCGAAATAACCCAGTACTTC
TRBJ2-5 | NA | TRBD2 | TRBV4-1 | CASSQNTGLAGETQYF | TGCGCCAGCAGCCAAAATACAGGACTAGCGGGAGAGACCCAGTATTTC
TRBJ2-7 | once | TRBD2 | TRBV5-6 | CASSDVAGVFERYF | TGTGCCAGCAGCGACGTAGCGGGAGTTTTTGAGCGGTACTTC
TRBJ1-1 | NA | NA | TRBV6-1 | CANTYKGNTEPFF | TGTGCCAACACCTATAAAGGGAACACTGAACCTTTCTTT
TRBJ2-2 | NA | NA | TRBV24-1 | CATSPIWTNTRELFF | TGTGCCACCAGTCCTATATGGACGAACACCAGGGAGCTGTTTTTT
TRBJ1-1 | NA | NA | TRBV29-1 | CNIKPDGNTEAFF | TGCAACATTAAACCGGACGGGAACACTGAAGCTTTCTTT
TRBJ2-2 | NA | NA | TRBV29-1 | CSVADASGELFF | TGCAGCGTTGCAGATGCTTCCGGGGAGTTGTTTTTT
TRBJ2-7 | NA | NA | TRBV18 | CASSMGYIYEQYF | TGTGCCAGTTCAATGGGCTATATCTACGAGCAGTACTTC
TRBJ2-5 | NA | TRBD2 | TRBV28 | CASNPGPAGGGETQYF | TGTGCCAGCAATCCTGGACCAGCGGGAGGTGGTGAAACCCAGTACTTC
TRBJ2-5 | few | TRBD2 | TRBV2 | CASSRSSGSGEETQYF | TGTGCCAGCTCCAGAAGTAGCGGGAGTGGAGAAGAGACCCAGTACTTC
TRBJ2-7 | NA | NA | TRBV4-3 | CASSQERWNRFYEQYF | TGCGCCAGTAGCCAAGAGAGATGGAATCGGTTCTACGAGCAGTACTTC
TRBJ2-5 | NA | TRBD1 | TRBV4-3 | CASSHRGQGDETHYF | TGCGCCAGCAGCCATCGGGGACAGGGTGATGAGACCCACTACTTC
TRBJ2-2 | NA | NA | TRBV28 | CVSSRRTENTGELFF | TGTGTCAGCAGTCGAAGGACAGAAAACACCGGGGAGCTGTTTTTT
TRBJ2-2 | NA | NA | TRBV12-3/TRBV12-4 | CTNSFPTGGLANAGELFF | TGTACCAACAGCTTCCCCACGGGGGGCTTAGCGAACGCCGGTGAGCTGTTTTTT
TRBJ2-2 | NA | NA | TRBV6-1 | CATGWDTKNTGALFF | TGTGCCACAGGGTGGGACACTAAGAATACCGGGGCGCTGTTTTTT
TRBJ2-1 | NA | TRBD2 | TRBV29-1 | CSVRPAGGLYNEQFF | TGCAGCGTTAGACCAGCGGGAGGGTTGTACAATGAGCAGTTCTTC
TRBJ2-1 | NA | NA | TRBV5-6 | CASSSNLQGPGYNEQFF | TGTGCCAGCAGCTCGAACCTGCAGGGGCCGGGGTACAATGAGCAGTTCTTC
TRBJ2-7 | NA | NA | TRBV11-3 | CASTLSSGTRYEQYF | TGTGCTAGCACCTTAAGCTCCGGGACCCGCTACGAGCAGTACTTC